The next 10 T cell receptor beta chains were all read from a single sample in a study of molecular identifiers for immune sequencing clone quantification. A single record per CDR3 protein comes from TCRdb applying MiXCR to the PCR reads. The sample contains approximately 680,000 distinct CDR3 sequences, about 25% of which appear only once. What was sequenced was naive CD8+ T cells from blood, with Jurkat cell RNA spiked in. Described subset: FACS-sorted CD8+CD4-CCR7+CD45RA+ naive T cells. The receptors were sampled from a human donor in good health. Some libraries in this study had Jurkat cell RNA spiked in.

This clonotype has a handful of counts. CDR3 nucleotide sequence: TGTGCCAGCAGTTTATCCACAGGGGGAAATGAGCAGTTCTTC. This encodes CASSLSTGGNEQFF. V is TRBV12-3 or TRBV12-4 and J is TRBJ2-1, with 8 bases that match TRBD1. The V and J ends lost 2 bases and 7 bases, in that order; junction bases with no gene match: 4. The CDR3 runs 14 residues.

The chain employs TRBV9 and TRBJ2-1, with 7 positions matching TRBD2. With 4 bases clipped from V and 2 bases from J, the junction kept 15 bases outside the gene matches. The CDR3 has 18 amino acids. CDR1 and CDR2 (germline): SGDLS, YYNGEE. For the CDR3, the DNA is TGTGCCAGCAGCCCAGGTCGGTTCGGGAGGAACGCCTACAATGAGCAGTTCTTC. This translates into CASSPGRFGRNAYNEQFF.

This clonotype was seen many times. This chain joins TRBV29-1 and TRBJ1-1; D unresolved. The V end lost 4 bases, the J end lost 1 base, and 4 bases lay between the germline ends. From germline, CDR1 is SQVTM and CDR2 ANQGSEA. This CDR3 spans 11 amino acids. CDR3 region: CSVGENTEAFF. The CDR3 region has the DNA TGCAGCGTTGGCGAGAACACTGAAGCTTTCTTT.

CDR3 sequence (DNA): TGTGCCATCAGTGAGTCAAAGGGGGCCGGGGCCAACGTCCTGACTTTC. It codes for CAISESKGAGANVLTF. The chain links TRBV10-3 to TRBJ2-6; TRBD1 agrees at 7 bases. The CDR3 extends over 16 amino acids. V gave up 0 bases and J gave up 4 bases; unmatched junction bases: 3. Germline values: CDR1 ENHRY, CDR2 SYGVKD.

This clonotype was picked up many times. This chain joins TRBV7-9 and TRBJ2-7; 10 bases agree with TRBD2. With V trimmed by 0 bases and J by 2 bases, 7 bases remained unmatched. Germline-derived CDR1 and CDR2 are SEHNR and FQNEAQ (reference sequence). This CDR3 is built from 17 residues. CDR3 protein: CASSLARGLADPYEQYF. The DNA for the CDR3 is TGTGCCAGCAGCTTAGCGCGAGGACTAGCGGACCCCTACGAGCAGTACTTC.

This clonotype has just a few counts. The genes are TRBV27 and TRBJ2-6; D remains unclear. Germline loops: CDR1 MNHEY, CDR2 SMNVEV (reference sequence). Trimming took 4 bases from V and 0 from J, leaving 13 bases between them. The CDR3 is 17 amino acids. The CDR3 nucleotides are TGTGCCAGCAGTTCCCGGACCGGTACCTCTGGGGCCAACGTCCTGACTTTC. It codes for CASSSRTGTSGANVLTF.

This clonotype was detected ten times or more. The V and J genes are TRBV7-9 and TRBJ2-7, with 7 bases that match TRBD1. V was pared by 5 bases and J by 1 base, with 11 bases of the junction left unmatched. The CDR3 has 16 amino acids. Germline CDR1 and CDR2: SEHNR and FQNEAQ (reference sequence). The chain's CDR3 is CASSPKAPTGSYEQYF. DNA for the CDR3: TGTGCCAGCAGCCCAAAGGCACCGACAGGGTCCTACGAGCAGTACTTC. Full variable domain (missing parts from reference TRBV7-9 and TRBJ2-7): DTGVSQNPRHKITKRGQNVTFRCDPISEHNRLYWYRQTLGQGPEFLTYFQNEAQLEKSRLLSDRFSAERPKGSFSTLEIQRTEQGDSAMYLCASSPKAPTGSYEQYFGPGTRLTVT.

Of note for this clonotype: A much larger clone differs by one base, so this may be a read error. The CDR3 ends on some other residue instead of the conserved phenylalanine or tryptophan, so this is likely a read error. CDR3 sequence: CASSPSGGPSLDTQYI. CDR3 nucleotides: TGTGCCAGCAGTCCTAGCGGGGGGCCCTCACTGGATACGCAGTATATT. The chain uses TRBV12-3 or TRBV12-4 and TRBJ2-3; 11 bases fit TRBD2. CDR3 length: 16 amino acids. Trimming cost V 5 bases and J 6 bases; bases outside gene matches: 10.

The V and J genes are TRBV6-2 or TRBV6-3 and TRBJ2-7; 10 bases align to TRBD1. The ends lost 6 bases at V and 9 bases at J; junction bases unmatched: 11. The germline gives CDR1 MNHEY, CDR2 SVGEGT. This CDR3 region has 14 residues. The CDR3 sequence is CASRVPGQGPGQYF. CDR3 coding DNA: TGTGCCAGCAGGGTCCCGGGACAGGGGCCCGGGCAGTACTTC.

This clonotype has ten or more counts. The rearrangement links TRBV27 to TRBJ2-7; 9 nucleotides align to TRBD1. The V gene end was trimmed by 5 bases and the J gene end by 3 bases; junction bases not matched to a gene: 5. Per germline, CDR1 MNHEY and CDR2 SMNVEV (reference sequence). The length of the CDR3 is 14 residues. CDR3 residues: CASSVTGGSYEQYF. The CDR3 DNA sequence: TGTGCCAGCAGTGTAACAGGGGGCAGCTACGAGCAGTACTTC.